This T cell receptor beta chain came from a study of OX40 agonist ivuxolimab in advanced cancers. In the study overall: In this cohort, patients received ivuxolimab, an agonistic anti-OX40 (CD134) antibody. Past anti-PD-1, anti-PD-L1 or anti-CTLA-4 therapy was accepted, and 40% had received some. Three patients, one with hepatocellular carcinoma and two with cutaneous melanoma, responded partially. Study conclusions and caveats: Compared with CD4+, CD8+ T cells on average had more expanded clones.

This clone was seen a single time. Its target is not known. Here immunoSEQ multiplex PCR was the method, and the copy in TCRdb shows in-frame clones only, minus some. The sample has about 35,000 clones; about 84% are singletons. Per the germline V gene, CDR1 is SQVTM and CDR2 is ANQGSEA. V dropped 4 bases and J dropped 4 bases, with 7 bases sitting between them. This CDR3 is built from 12 residues. The clonotype comes from an adult with an advanced solid tumor such as melanoma, head and neck, liver or kidney cancer. This rearrangement joins TRBV29-1 to TRBJ2-2; weak D call: TRBD1 (6 bases). Sequenced material: CD4+ or CD8+ T cells sorted from blood, taken in a trial of the OX40 agonist ivuxolimab. This CDR3 is CSVVGGTGELFF. CDR3 bases: TGCAGCGTTGTAGGGGGCACCGGGGAGCTGTTTTTT.